This entry is about one T cell receptor (beta chain). Antigen specificity is unknown. Trimming removed 5 bases at V and 1 base at J, with 13 bases between. CDR1 and CDR2 from the germline V gene are SEHNR and FQNEAQ (reference sequence). The CDR3 runs to 15 residues. The data originate from a study of blood T cells in healthy people across ages. Whole-study results and caveats: Naive T cell percentage strongly correlated with TCR beta diversity. Age advanced and TCR beta diversity per million T cells fell, roughly linearly.

A second PCR of roughly 7 to 11 cycles used a sample-barcoded 5' primer and a J-beta primer mix. A template-switch adaptor with 12 random nucleotides tagged each cDNA molecule. TCRdb passed the 5' RACE reads through MiXCR, listing each CDR3 protein once. The table shows approximately 1.5 million distinct CDR3 sequences, with about 35% occurring only once. The sequencing sample was made of blood. The chain joins TRBV7-9 to TRBJ2-3; a possible D gene is TRBD2 (6 bases). This clonotype was sampled from a woman aged 25 to 39 in good health. The CDR3 sequence is CASSTITGGTDTQYF. CDR3 sequence (DNA): TGTGCCAGCAGCACCATAACGGGAGGCACAGATACGCAGTATTTT.